This T cell receptor beta chain was obtained from a study of cytomegalovirus exposure and HLA in healthy donors. The length of the CDR3 is 13 residues. The V end was cut by 5 bases, the J end by 3 bases, with 10 bases between. The germline CDR1 and CDR2 sequences are KGHSH and LQKENI. The primer mix had 60 Vbeta and 13 Jbeta primers. Libraries were prepared by immunoSEQ multiplex PCR; TCRdb keeps only in-frame clonotypes and omits some of them. The sample yields approximately 150,000 clones, 65% to 85% seen once. The chain joins TRBV18 to TRBJ1-1; D is unclear. The receptor was isolated from a woman in her twenties or thirties in good health and CMV-seropositive. Material for sequencing was PBMCs. This CDR3 reads CASSSGRDTEAFF. The CDR3 DNA sequence: TGTGCCAGCTCATCGGGAAGGGACACTGAAGCTTTCTTT.